In this sample, the clone carrying this T cell receptor beta chain turned up many times. Antigen unknown. TCRdb analysed the 5' RACE reads with MiXCR anew, one entry per CDR3 protein. The sample lists fewer than 450,000 distinct CDR3 sequences; approximately 4.2% were seen once. The data were taken from a study of T cells after yellow fever vaccination. Study-level background: The authors prepared low-cell-number fractions using SMART-Seq v4 Ultra Low Input. Findings of the study overall: Most primary-vaccination clones recurred post-booster (roughly 97% CD4, 88% CD8). A minor fraction of clonotypes spanned both CD4 and CD8 compartments.

Germline CDR1 is SGHAT and CDR2 is FQNNGV. The germline V and J ends were trimmed by 6 bases and 12 bases, with 9 bases remaining between them. This CDR3 contains 10 residues. Sequenced here: PBMCs, sampled 5 days after the yellow fever booster vaccination. This chain joins TRBV11-2 and TRBJ2-1; D gene uncertain. The source is a man aged 18 to 29 who received the YFV17D yellow fever vaccine. The CDR3 nucleotides are TGTGCCAGCAGAAACTATGCGCAGTTCTTC. Translating it yields CASRNYAQFF.